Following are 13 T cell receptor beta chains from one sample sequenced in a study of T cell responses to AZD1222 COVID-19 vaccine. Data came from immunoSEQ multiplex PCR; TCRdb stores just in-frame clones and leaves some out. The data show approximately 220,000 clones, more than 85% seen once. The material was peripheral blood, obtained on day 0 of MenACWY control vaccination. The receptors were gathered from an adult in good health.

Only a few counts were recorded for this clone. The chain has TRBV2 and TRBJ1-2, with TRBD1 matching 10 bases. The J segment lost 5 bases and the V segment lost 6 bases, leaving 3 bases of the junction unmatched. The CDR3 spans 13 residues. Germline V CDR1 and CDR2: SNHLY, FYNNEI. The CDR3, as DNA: TGTGCCAGCAGGGTGGGACAGGGGTATGGCTACACCTTC. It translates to CASRVGQGYGYTF.

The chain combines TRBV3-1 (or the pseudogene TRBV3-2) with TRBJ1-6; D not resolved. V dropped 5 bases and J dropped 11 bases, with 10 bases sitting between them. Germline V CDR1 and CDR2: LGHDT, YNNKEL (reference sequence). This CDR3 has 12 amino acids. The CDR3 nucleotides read TGTGCCAGCAGCAAAGGGAAAACACCCCTCCACTTT. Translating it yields CASSKGKTPLHF.

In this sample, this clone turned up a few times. The DNA of the CDR3 is TGTGCCAGCAGACGAGACAGAATTAGCAATCAGCCCCAGCATTTT. It translates to CASRRDRISNQPQHF. The chain combines TRBV2 with TRBJ1-5; possible D gene TRBD1, 5 bases. CDR1 and CDR2 (germline): SNHLY, FYNNEI. The CDR3 has 15 residues. The V and J ends lost 6 bases and 0 bases respectively, with 12 bases between them.

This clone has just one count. The CDR3 bases are TGCGCCAGCAGCCTTACAGGGCTGACCACTGAAGCTTTCTTT. Encoded protein: CASSLTGLTTEAFF. The chain is built from TRBV4-1 and TRBJ1-1; maybe TRBD1 (6 bases). The germline gives CDR1 MGHRA, CDR2 YSYEKL. Trimming took off 4 bases at V and 4 bases at J, with 13 bases between the two ends. This CDR3 is built from 14 residues.

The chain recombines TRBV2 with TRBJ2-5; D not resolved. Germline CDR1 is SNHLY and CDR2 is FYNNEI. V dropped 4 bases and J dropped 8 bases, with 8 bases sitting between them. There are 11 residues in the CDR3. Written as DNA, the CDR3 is TGTGCCAGCAGTGCAAGCCCTACCCAGTACTTC. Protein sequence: CASSASPTQYF. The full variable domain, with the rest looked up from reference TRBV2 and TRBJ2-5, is EPEVTQTPSHQVTQMGQEVILRCVPISNHLYFYWYRQILGQKVEFLVSFYNNEISEKSEIFDDQFSVERPDGSNFTLKIRSTKLEDSAMYFCASSASPTQYFGPGTRLLVL.

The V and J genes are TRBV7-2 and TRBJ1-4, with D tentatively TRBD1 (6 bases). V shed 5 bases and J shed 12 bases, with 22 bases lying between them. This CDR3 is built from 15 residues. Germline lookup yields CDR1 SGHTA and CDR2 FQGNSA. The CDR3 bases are TGTGCCAGCAGCCGTATTGCAGGGGTTCGTGGCGAACTGTTTTTT. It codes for CASSRIAGVRGELFF.

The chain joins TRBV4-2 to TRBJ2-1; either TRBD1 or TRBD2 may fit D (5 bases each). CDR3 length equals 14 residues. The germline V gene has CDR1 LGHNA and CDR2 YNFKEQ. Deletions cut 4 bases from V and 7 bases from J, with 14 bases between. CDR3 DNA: TGTGCCAGCAGCCTCCCTTCAGGGAGAAATGAGCAGTTCTTC. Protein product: CASSLPSGRNEQFF.

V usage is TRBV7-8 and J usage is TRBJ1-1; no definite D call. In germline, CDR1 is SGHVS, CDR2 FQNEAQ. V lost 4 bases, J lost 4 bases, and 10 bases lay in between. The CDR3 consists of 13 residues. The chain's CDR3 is CASSWGKGTEAFF. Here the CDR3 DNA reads TGTGCCAGCAGCTGGGGAAAAGGCACTGAAGCTTTCTTT.

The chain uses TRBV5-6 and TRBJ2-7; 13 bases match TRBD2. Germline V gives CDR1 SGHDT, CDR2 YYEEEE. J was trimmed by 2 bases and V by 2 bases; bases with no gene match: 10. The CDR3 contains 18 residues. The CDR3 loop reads CASSFSRTSGGRPYEQYF. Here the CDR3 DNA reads TGTGCCAGCAGCTTTTCCCGGACTAGCGGGGGCCGCCCCTACGAGCAGTACTTC.

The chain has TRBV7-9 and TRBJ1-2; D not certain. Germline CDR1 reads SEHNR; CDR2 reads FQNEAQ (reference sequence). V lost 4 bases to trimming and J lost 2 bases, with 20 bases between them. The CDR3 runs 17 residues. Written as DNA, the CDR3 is TGTGCCAGCAGCTCCCTAAGTAGTATTTGGCAGAACTATGGCTACACCTTC. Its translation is CASSSLSSIWQNYGYTF.

In nucleotides, the CDR3 is TGTGCCAGCAGCCTCGGGACTCGAGCGAACACCGGGGAGCTGTTTTTT. Amino acids: CASSLGTRANTGELFF. The rearrangement links TRBV7-6 to TRBJ2-2; possibly TRBD2 for D (6 bases). V lost 5 bases and J 0 bases, leaving 13 bases between the germline ends. CDR1 is SGHVS and CDR2 is FNYEAQ in the germline V gene. This CDR3 contains 16 residues.

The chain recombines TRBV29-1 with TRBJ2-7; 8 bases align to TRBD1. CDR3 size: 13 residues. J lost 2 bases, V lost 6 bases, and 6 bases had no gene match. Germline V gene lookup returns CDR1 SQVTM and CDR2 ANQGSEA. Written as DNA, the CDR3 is TGCAGCGTCTATGACAGGGGAGCCTACGAGCAGTACTTC. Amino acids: CSVYDRGAYEQYF.

The CDR3 sequence: CASSLGLANRIEQFF. The DNA of the CDR3 is TGTGCCAGCAGCTTGGGACTAGCTAATCGCATTGAGCAGTTCTTC. This chain joins TRBV5-4 and TRBJ2-1, with 7 bases lining up with TRBD2. The CDR3 runs to 15 residues. Germline V CDR1 and CDR2: SGHNT, YYREEE (reference sequence). V was pared by 0 bases and J by 9 bases, with 9 bases of the junction left unmatched.